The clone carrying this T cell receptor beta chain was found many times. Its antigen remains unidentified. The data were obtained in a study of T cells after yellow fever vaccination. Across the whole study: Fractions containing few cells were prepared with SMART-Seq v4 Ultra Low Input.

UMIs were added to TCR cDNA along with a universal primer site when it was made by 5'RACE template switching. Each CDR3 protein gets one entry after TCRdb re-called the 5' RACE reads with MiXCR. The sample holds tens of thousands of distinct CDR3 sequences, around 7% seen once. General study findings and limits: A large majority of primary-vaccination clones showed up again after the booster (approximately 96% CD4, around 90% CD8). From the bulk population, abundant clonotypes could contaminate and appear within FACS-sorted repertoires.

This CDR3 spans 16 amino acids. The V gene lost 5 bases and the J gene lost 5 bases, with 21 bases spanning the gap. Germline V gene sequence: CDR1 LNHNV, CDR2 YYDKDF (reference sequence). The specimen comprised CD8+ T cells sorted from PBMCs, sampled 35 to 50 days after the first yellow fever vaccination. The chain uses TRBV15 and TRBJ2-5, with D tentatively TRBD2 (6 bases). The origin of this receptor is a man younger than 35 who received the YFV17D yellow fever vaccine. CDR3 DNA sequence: TGTGCCACCAGCCCAATTGACCGGGGGACCTTCGAGACCCAGTACTTC. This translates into CATSPIDRGTFETQYF.